The 14 T cell receptor beta chains below all came from one sample that was sequenced in a study of naive and memory T cell subsets. General study results and limits: Especially in CD8 cells, naive repertoires contained a few larger clonotypes, possibly CD45RA-re-expressing memory cells.

These receptors' targets are unknown. Two oligonucleotides, mixed equimolar, formed the beta constant-region primer covering TRBC1 and TRBC2. Ligated cDNA was amplified by four rounds of PCR with nested alpha and beta constant-region primers and SP2. One entry per CDR3 protein results from TCRdb running MiXCR on the UMI-ligation and nested PCR reads. The table lists fewer than 150,000 distinct CDR3 sequences, approximately 20% of them singletons, with roughly 0.68% in the top ten. Sequences were obtained from naive CD8+ T cells from blood. All receptors come from a human donor in good health.

V gene TRBV12-5 combines with J gene TRBJ2-2, with D possibly being TRBD2 (6 bases). Germline CDR1 and CDR2: LGHNT and FRNRAP. V shed 6 bases and J shed 3 bases, with 17 bases lying between them. The CDR3 consists of 16 residues. The CDR3 sequence: CASGPPRLGDTGELFF. CDR3 DNA sequence: TGTGCTAGTGGCCCGCCCCGACTAGGGGACACCGGGGAGCTGTTTTTT. The variable domain in full, completed from reference TRBV12-5 and TRBJ2-2, reads DARVTQTPRHKVTEMGQEVTMRCQPILGHNTVFWYRQTMMQGLELLAYFRNRAPLDDSGMPKDRFSAEMPDATLATLKIQPSEPRDSAVYFCASGPPRLGDTGELFFGEGSRLTVL.

This clonotype has at least ten counts. The genes are TRBV29-1 and TRBJ2-1; D not certain. In germline, CDR1 is SQVTM, CDR2 ANQGSEA. This CDR3 region has 12 residues. V gave up 2 bases and J gave up 0 bases, with 2 bases separating them. CDR3 nucleotides: TGCAGCGTTGAAAGCTCCTACAATGAGCAGTTCTTC. Residues: CSVESSYNEQFF.

The J gene is TRBJ2-1, the V gene TRBV4-1; 11 bases are a match to TRBD2. Per the germline V gene, CDR1 is MGHRA and CDR2 is YSYEKL. The J segment lost 8 bases and the V segment lost 0 bases, leaving 6 bases of the junction unmatched. This CDR3 region has 16 residues. The CDR3 DNA is TGCGCCAGCAGCCAAGATTTACTAGCGGGAGCATATGAGCAGTTCTTC. Translation: CASSQDLLAGAYEQFF.

V gene TRBV12-3 or TRBV12-4 combines with J gene TRBJ2-1; a weak D match, TRBD1 (5 bases). Trimming removed 5 bases from V and 4 bases from J, with 15 bases in between. This CDR3 has 15 residues. CDR3 DNA sequence: TGTGCCAGCAGTCCGGACAAGACCCTATACAATGAGCAGTTCTTC. It translates to CASSPDKTLYNEQFF.

This clonotype was detected only a few times. The V gene is TRBV6-2 or TRBV6-3, the J gene TRBJ2-5, with D maybe TRBD2 (5 bases). The CDR3 spans 15 residues. V was clipped by 4 bases and J by 3 bases, with 15 bases between them. The V gene's germline CDR1 is MNHEY and CDR2 SVGEGT. CDR3 sequence: CASSWSEDEEETQYF. The CDR3 coding sequence is TGTGCCAGCAGTTGGTCGGAGGACGAGGAAGAGACCCAGTACTTC.

The rearrangement uses TRBV4-3 and TRBJ2-1; a possible D gene is TRBD2 (5 bases). V gave up 0 bases and J gave up 4 bases, with 13 bases separating them. The CDR3 extends over 16 amino acids. Germline V gene data show CDR1 as LGHNA and CDR2 as YSLEER. The CDR3 DNA follows: TGCGCCAGCAGCCAAGAGTTAGCGAACAATTACAATGAGCAGTTCTTC. Protein sequence: CASSQELANNYNEQFF.

The chain combines TRBV6-5 with TRBJ2-7; tentatively, D is TRBD2 (5 bases). Germline V lookup: CDR1 MNHEY, CDR2 SVGAGI. The CDR3 is made up of 14 amino acids. Trimming pared 0 bases from V and 1 base from J, leaving 7 bases between. CDR3 in amino acids: CASSYSERSYEQYF. For the CDR3, the DNA is TGTGCCAGCAGTTACTCGGAGCGGTCCTACGAGCAGTACTTC.

The rearrangement links TRBV3-1 to TRBJ2-1; 7 bases are a match to TRBD2. Germline values: CDR1 LGHDT, CDR2 YNNKEL (reference sequence). The V gene end was trimmed by 10 bases and the J gene end by 5 bases; junction bases not matched to a gene: 5. This CDR3 has 12 amino acids. CDR3 in amino acids: CATESGNNEQFF. DNA for the CDR3: TGTGCCACCGAAAGCGGGAACAATGAGCAGTTCTTC.

This clonotype appeared a few times. The chain links TRBV24-1 to TRBJ2-1; D is possibly TRBD1 or TRBD2 (6 bases each). This CDR3 contains 16 residues. Germline V gives CDR1 KGHDR, CDR2 SFDVKD. The V end lost 4 bases, the J end lost 5 bases, and 17 bases lay between the germline ends. CDR3 in DNA: TGTGCCACCAGTGAGGGGGTGGGGGGCCTGGACAATGAGCAGTTCTTC. This gives the protein CATSEGVGGLDNEQFF.

The V call is TRBV12-3 or TRBV12-4, the J call TRBJ2-5; the D call may be TRBD1 or TRBD2 (5 bases each). This CDR3 has 16 residues. Trimming took 2 bases from V and 2 from J, leaving 15 bases between them. CDR3: CASSLLRGVVQETQYF. The CDR3 DNA follows: TGTGCCAGCAGTTTACTCCGAGGGGTCGTTCAAGAGACCCAGTACTTC.

This clonotype was found many times. The chain recombines TRBV10-3 with TRBJ2-3; D is unclear. The germline V and J ends were trimmed by 2 bases and 5 bases, with 5 bases remaining between them. Germline V gene data show CDR1 as ENHRY and CDR2 as SYGVKD. The CDR3 is made up of 12 amino acids. This chain's CDR3 is CAISEGVDTQYF. In DNA form, the CDR3 reads TGTGCCATCAGTGAGGGCGTAGATACGCAGTATTTT.

This clonotype was seen more than once but under ten times. The junction departs from germline at one end; a sequencing error may be responsible. The chain uses TRBV12-3 or TRBV12-4 and TRBJ1-3; possibly TRBD1 for D (6 bases). CDR3 length: 13 residues. The CDR3 DNA follows: TGTGCCAGCAGCAGACCCGGACAGACCCTTTCTCAGTTT. This sequence encodes CASSRPGQTLSQF.

Written as DNA, the CDR3 is TGCGCCCGGCCCATACTAGCGGGAGTGGGGCTCAATGAGCAGTTCTTC. It specifies CARPILAGVGLNEQFF. The chain carries TRBV5-1 and TRBJ2-1; 11 positions agree with TRBD2. The CDR3 has 16 amino acids. The germline gives CDR1 SGHRS, CDR2 YFSETQ. The junction had 15 bases not matched to a gene; V was cut back by 10 bases and J by 6 bases.

In this sample, this clonotype turned up once. This chain uses TRBV20-1 with TRBJ2-5; D might be TRBD2 (6 bases). The germline V gene has CDR1 DFQATT and CDR2 SNEGSKA (reference sequence). Trimming cost V 7 bases and J 0 bases, with 15 bases left between them. The CDR3 is 14 residues long. The CDR3 loop reads CSVDSGKYQETQYF. The CDR3 coding sequence is TGCAGTGTAGATAGCGGAAAGTACCAAGAGACCCAGTACTTC.